The 26 T cell receptor beta chains below were found in one sample sequenced in a study of post-analysis software for immune sequencing data. TCR beta cDNA libraries had unique molecular identifiers. TCRdb re-analysed the PCR reads in MiXCR, keeping a single row per CDR3 protein. Here the sample spans about 200,000 distinct CDR3 sequences, over 25% being singletons. Study findings and constraints: Four to six TRBV segments, including TRBV5-6, TRBV5-1 and TRBV20-1, were more frequent in patients than controls.

These receptors' targets are unknown. Sample: blood. The receptors come from a girl aged 2-17 years with multiple sclerosis.

The table lists this clonotype with many counts. V and J are TRBV5-1 and TRBJ2-3, with D unclear. With 5 bases removed from V and 3 bases from J, the gap between germline ends came to 13 bases. The CDR3 has 14 amino acids. Germline lookup yields CDR1 SGHRS and CDR2 YFSETQ. CDR3 region: CASSIETTTDTQYF. The CDR3 nucleotides are TGCGCCAGCAGTATCGAGACGACGACAGATACGCAGTATTTT.

Ten or more counts support this clonotype. The gene calls are TRBV7-9 and TRBJ2-5; D is unclear. The V gene's germline CDR1 is SEHNR and CDR2 FQNEAQ (reference sequence). CDR3 size: 14 residues. The ends were cut back, 5 bases at V and 2 bases at J, with 12 bases in the middle. In DNA, the CDR3 is TGTGCCAGCAGCCCTTGGCAGTCGCAAGAGACCCAGTACTTC. Its protein is CASSPWQSQETQYF.

A few counts support this clonotype. This rearrangement joins TRBV5-1 to TRBJ2-2; D gene ambiguous. The CDR3 has 15 residues. The V gene lost 4 bases and the J gene lost 0 bases, with 10 bases spanning the gap. Germline CDR1 reads SGHRS; CDR2 reads YFSETQ. The CDR3 is CASSPRLANTGELFF. The CDR3, as DNA: TGCGCCAGCAGCCCGCGGCTGGCGAACACCGGGGAGCTGTTTTTT.

This clonotype was picked up many times. The chain recombines TRBV29-1 with TRBJ2-1; D unresolved. This CDR3 contains 12 residues. Germline values: CDR1 SQVTM, CDR2 ANQGSEA. V lost 7 bases and J 7 bases, leaving 14 bases between the germline ends. CDR3 nucleotide sequence: TGCAGCGCTCCTGGACGACCGAATGAGCAGTTCTTC. Translation gives CSAPGRPNEQFF.

The chain couples TRBV28 to TRBJ2-1; perhaps TRBD2 as D (6 bases). Trimming pared 7 bases from V and 3 bases from J, leaving 13 bases between. Per the germline V gene, CDR1 is MDHEN and CDR2 is SYDVKM. This CDR3 is 14 amino acids long. CDR3 amino acids: CASTEEGSYNEQFF. CDR3 bases: TGTGCCAGCACCGAGGAGGGAAGCTACAATGAGCAGTTCTTC.

The rearrangement uses TRBV7-7 and TRBJ1-2; perhaps TRBD1 as D (6 bases). V was clipped by 6 bases and J by 8 bases, with 16 bases between them. Germline V gene sequence: CDR1 SSHAT, CDR2 FNYEAQ (reference sequence). This CDR3 comprises 13 residues. The CDR3 spells CASSDTGPWGYTF. CDR3 sequence (DNA): TGTGCCAGCAGTGACACAGGGCCTTGGGGCTACACCTTC.

The chain combines TRBV7-3 with TRBJ2-1; no clear D gene. The CDR3 has 12 residues. Germline V gene lookup returns CDR1 SGHTA and CDR2 FQGTGA. Trimming pared 4 bases from V and 8 bases from J, leaving 9 bases between. CDR3: CASSSAGYEQFF. The CDR3, as DNA: TGTGCCAGCAGCTCGGCCGGGTATGAGCAGTTCTTC.

The table lists this clonotype with many counts. V is TRBV29-1 and J is TRBJ2-4; maybe TRBD1 (6 bases). Germline values: CDR1 SQVTM, CDR2 ANQGSEA. This CDR3 comprises 15 residues. Trimming removed 2 bases from V and 6 bases from J, with 17 bases in between. The CDR3 DNA sequence: TGCAGCGTTGAACTCTGGACAGCCACAAGAAACATTCAGTACTTC. Amino acids: CSVELWTATRNIQYF. Complete variable domain (other parts from reference TRBV29-1 and TRBJ2-4): SAVISQKPSRDICQRGTSLTIQCQVDSQVTMMFWYRQQPGQSLTLIATANQGSEATYESGFVIDKFPISRPNLTFSTLTVSNMSPEDSSIYLCSVELWTATRNIQYFGAGTRLSVL.

The chain couples TRBV7-7 to TRBJ1-2, with 7 bases matching TRBD1. The V gene end was trimmed by 3 bases and the J gene end by 5 bases; junction bases not matched to a gene: 9. The germline V gene has CDR1 SSHAT and CDR2 FNYEAQ (reference sequence). The CDR3 runs to 15 residues. The CDR3 here is CASSFEDRPDYGYTF. CDR3 DNA sequence: TGTGCCAGCAGCTTTGAGGACAGGCCTGATTATGGCTACACCTTC.

In its sample, this clonotype was seen a few times. The chain couples TRBV20-1 to TRBJ2-2; 7 bases are a match to TRBD2. J gave up 4 bases and V 2 bases, and 4 bases lay outside the gene matches. CDR1 is DFQATT and CDR2 is SNEGSKA in the germline V gene (reference sequence). The CDR3 has 14 amino acids. CDR3 nucleotide sequence: TGCAGTGCTAGAACGGCGGGAGCCACCGGGGAGCTGTTTTTT. Translation gives CSARTAGATGELFF.

This clonotype showed up just once. This sequence joins TRBV5-1 and TRBJ2-5; TRBD1 matches at 8 bases. The J call may be mistaken, given a closer DNA end match to TRBJ2-7. This CDR3 spans 14 amino acids. CDR1 SGHRS and CDR2 YFSETQ come from the germline V gene. The CDR3 DNA follows: TGCGCCAGCAGCCCCCAGGGGGCATACTACGAGCAGTACTTC. This encodes CASSPQGAYYEQYF.

The rearrangement uses TRBV5-1 and TRBJ2-3; D possibly corresponds to TRBD2 (7 bases). Trimming shortened V by 0 bases and J by 2 bases, and 13 bases separated the two germline ends. The CDR3 extends over 16 amino acids. Per the germline V gene, CDR1 is SGHRS and CDR2 is YFSETQ. This CDR3 is CASSLGTGGHTDTQYF. The CDR3 coding sequence is TGCGCCAGCAGCTTGGGCACCGGGGGGCACACAGATACGCAGTATTTT.

This clonotype turned up a few times. This may be a read error, as it is one base from a much larger clone. J is TRBJ2-5 and V is TRBV20-1; no reliable D call. CDR1 and CDR2 (germline): DFQATT, SNEGSKA (reference sequence). The CDR3 has 12 amino acids. V was shortened by 1 base and J by 11 bases, with 14 bases between the two germline ends. The CDR3 region has the DNA TGCAGTGCTAGAGTGACTTACGATGAGCAGTACTTC. The encoded protein is CSARVTYDEQYF.

This clonotype was seen more than once but under ten times. J is TRBJ1-1 and V is TRBV5-1, with TRBD1 matching 10 bases. V lost 3 bases to trimming and J lost 3 bases; unmatched junction nucleotides: 5. Looked up from germline, CDR1 is SGHRS and CDR2 is YFSETQ. CDR3 length: 15 amino acids. For the CDR3, the DNA is TGCGCCAGCAGCTCCCGAGACAGGGGGCACACTGAAGCTTTCTTT. This encodes CASSSRDRGHTEAFF.

This clonotype has ten or more counts. The CDR3 region has the DNA TGTGCCAGCAGCTACCGGGACGACCGCACAGATACGCAGTATTTT. This gives the protein CASSYRDDRTDTQYF. The rearrangement uses TRBV4-2 and TRBJ2-3, with D perhaps given as TRBD1 or TRBD2 (5 bases each). Trimming pared 5 bases from V and 1 base from J, leaving 13 bases between. The CDR3 contains 15 residues. Germline assignment: CDR1 LGHNA and CDR2 YNFKEQ.

This clonotype has only a few counts. The rearrangement links TRBV20-1 to TRBJ2-7; TRBD2 matches 9 bases. CDR1 is DFQATT and CDR2 is SNEGSKA in the germline V gene (reference sequence). This CDR3 has 15 amino acids. V shed 5 bases and J 1 base; nucleotides not matched to a gene: 9. The CDR3 region has the DNA TGCAGTGCTGGCCCCCGAGCGGGAGGTTCCTACGAGCAGTACTTC. It is translated as CSAGPRAGGSYEQYF.

Notes on this clonotype: The junction does not match germline at one end; this may be a read error. The chain has TRBV12-3 or TRBV12-4 and TRBJ1-4; TRBD1 agrees at 7 bases. CDR3 length: 16 residues. The CDR3 region has the DNA TGTGCCAGCAGTCTCCAGGGGGAAGGACCTAATGAAAGACTGTTTTTT. Amino acid sequence: CASSLQGEGPNERLFF.

This clonotype turned up a few times. This chain uses TRBV10-3 with TRBJ2-7, with a weak D call TRBD1 (5 bases). The CDR3 is 15 residues long. Deletions cut 3 bases from V and 4 bases from J, with 16 bases between. Germline CDR1 reads ENHRY; CDR2 reads SYGVKD. The CDR3 is CAISDLGANYYEQYF. The DNA of the CDR3 is TGTGCCATCAGTGACCTAGGGGCGAATTATTACGAGCAGTACTTC.

Details on this clonotype: A much larger clone differs from this one at a single base, so this may be a read error. V is TRBV7-8 and J is TRBJ2-1; TRBD2 matches 11 bases. This CDR3 has 16 amino acids. CDR1 is SGHVS, CDR2 FQNEAQ, per germline. CDR3 DNA: TGTGCCAGCAGCCGCATGACTAGCGGGGACTACAATGAGCGGTTCTTC. It is translated as CASSRMTSGDYNERFF.

This chain uses TRBV20-1 with TRBJ1-1, with unresolved D. The CDR3 length is 10 residues. CDR1 and CDR2 (germline): DFQATT, SNEGSKA (reference sequence). V dropped 5 bases and J dropped 9 bases, with 10 bases sitting between them. The CDR3 is CSAGTVQAFF. CDR3 DNA: TGCAGTGCTGGCACAGTGCAAGCTTTCTTT.

A remark on this clonotype: A single base separates this from a much larger clone, so it may be a read error. The V call is TRBV21-1, the J call TRBJ2-1. The DNA end is a closer match to TRBJ2-7, so the J assignment may be wrong. TRBV21-1 is a listed pseudogene. The CDR3 length is 16 residues. The chain's CDR3 is CASSTAPSHGYYEQYF. The CDR3 nucleotides read TGTGCCAGCAGCACAGCACCGAGCCATGGTTACTACGAGCAGTACTTC.

The V call is TRBV10-3, the J call TRBJ2-4, with TRBD1 identical over 8 bases. Germline values: CDR1 ENHRY, CDR2 SYGVKD. There are 16 residues in the CDR3. V lost 2 bases and J lost 13; bases outside the gene matches: 16. The chain's CDR3 is CAISEGPGGVNNEQYF. CDR3 bases: TGTGCCATCAGTGAGGGACCAGGGGGCGTCAACAATGAGCAGTACTTC.

The V gene is TRBV5-1, the J gene TRBJ1-2; D not resolved. CDR1 and CDR2 (germline): SGHRS, YFSETQ. The ends were cut back, 0 bases at V and 3 bases at J, with 9 bases in the middle. The CDR3 contains 14 residues. CDR3 coding DNA: TGCGCCAGCAGCTTGGGAGGGTCCGACTATGGCTACACCTTC. Residues: CASSLGGSDYGYTF. Full variable domain (remainder filled in from reference TRBV5-1 and TRBJ1-2): KAGVTQTPRYLIKTRGQQVTLSCSPISGHRSVSWYQQTPGQGLQFLFEYFSETQRNKGNFPGRFSGRQFSNSRSEMNVSTLELGDSALYLCASSLGGSDYGYTFGSGTRLTVV.

The chain joins TRBV5-1 to TRBJ1-4; no clear D. Germline V gene data show CDR1 as SGHRS and CDR2 as YFSETQ. V was clipped by 2 bases and J by 1 base, with 9 bases between them. This CDR3 has 15 residues. The DNA for the CDR3 is TGCGCCAGCAGCTTCACCCGGGGAACTAATGAAAAACTGTTTTTT. Its translation: CASSFTRGTNEKLFF.

The chain is built from TRBV5-1 and TRBJ1-1, with TRBD1 as a possible D gene (6 bases). This CDR3 contains 13 residues. V gave up 6 bases and J gave up 5 bases, with 14 bases separating them. The germline gives CDR1 SGHRS, CDR2 YFSETQ. DNA for the CDR3: TGCGCCAGCATCGAACAGGGCGGGACTGAAGCTTTCTTT. Amino acid sequence: CASIEQGGTEAFF.

The chain carries TRBV15 and TRBJ2-1; either TRBD1 or TRBD2 may fit D (5 bases each). The V gene's germline CDR1 is LNHNV and CDR2 YYDKDF (reference sequence). The CDR3 loop spans 16 amino acids. The V end was cut by 1 base, the J end by 7 bases, with 17 bases between. The CDR3 DNA follows: TGTGCCACCAGCAGAGGGGGGAGTCCCGGTGTTAATGAGCAGTTCTTC. This gives the protein CATSRGGSPGVNEQFF.